The 3 T cell receptor beta chains in this list originate from one sample, sequenced in a study of CD8+CD57+ T cells in acquired aplastic anemia. TCR beta VDJ and CDR3 were profiled, and genomic DNA was the template. One entry per CDR3 protein results from TCRdb running MiXCR on the reads. Among 250,000 to 300,000 distinct CDR3 sequences listed, roughly three fifths were seen once. Sequences were obtained from sorted CD4+, CD8+, or CD8+CD57+ T cells (not recorded which) from PBMCs. All receptors derive from a human donor with severe aplastic anemia or a healthy control (not recorded which).

V and J are TRBV29-1 and TRBJ1-2, with D maybe TRBD1 (6 bases). The CDR3 extends over 11 amino acids. Germline V gives CDR1 SQVTM, CDR2 ANQGSEA. The CDR3 region has the DNA TGCATCGTGGAGGGGGGGTATGGCTACACCTTC. It translates to CIVEGGYGYTF.

This chain connects TRBV10-3 to TRBJ2-2; D not resolved. Germline V gives CDR1 ENHRY, CDR2 SYGVKD. V was trimmed by 6 bases and J by 3 bases, leaving 5 bases between them. This CDR3 is built from 12 residues. The CDR3 sequence is CAISRDTGELFF. CDR3 nucleotide sequence: TGTGCCATCAGCCGGGACACCGGGGAGCTGTTTTTT.

V usage is TRBV10-1 and J usage is TRBJ1-2; a possible D gene is TRBD1 (5 bases). V dropped 3 bases and J dropped 1 base, with 18 bases sitting between them. Germline CDR1 reads WNHNN; CDR2 reads SYGVQD (reference sequence). This CDR3 has 17 residues. The CDR3: CASSESVGATLNYGYTF. Written as DNA, the CDR3 is TGCGCCAGCAGTGAAAGTGTAGGGGCAACCCTTAACTATGGCTACACCTTC.